This T cell receptor (beta chain) was captured in a study of CD8 T cells in Susac syndrome (dated by TCRdb to the late 2010s). Notes on the research overall: The study used repertoire sequencing to test whether antigen drove CD8+ T cell activation and differentiation in Susac syndrome. Study-wide findings and limitations: The TCR sequencing and HLA analysis was acknowledged to have included a relatively small number of individuals.

RNA was extracted using the RNeasy kit, and roughly 0.5 to 1 ug of the RNA was reverse transcribed with random hexamers. The immunoSEQ multiplex PCR assay, which covers 54 Vbeta and 13 Jbeta segments, was used to amplify TCR beta CDR3 regions. To correct PCR amplification bias, a synthetic template baseline was used for both primer optimization and computational correction. The paper's processing steps were these. Only productive sequences were kept, with reads annotated to V, D and J genes according to IMGT and analyzed in immunoSEQ Analyzer. Clonality was computed as one minus Shannon entropy normalized by log2 of the number of productive unique sequences. For each patient and control, public and private clones were evaluated within the 100 most prevalent clones. A clone was defined as Susac-specific if it was absent from the healthy and MS cohorts, from over a thousand published viral clones and from other ImmuneACCESS disease sequences. The public reads were quality trimmed at Q25 with fastp and then assembled into clones with MiXCR by TCRdb, keeping productive beta chains. A single entry per CDR3 protein holds the most common genes and DNA from its merged rows. TCRdb's processing, not the study's, gives the V and J calls here. The sample records 150,000 to 200,000 distinct CDR3 sequences, roughly 92% of which are singletons. The ten largest clones capture under 0.095% of the sample.

High-throughput TCR beta sequencing profiled peripheral blood CD8+ and CD4+ T cells from healthy donors, Susac syndrome patients and multiple sclerosis patients. Multiple sclerosis controls were treatment-naive patients with stable or active relapsing-remitting disease fulfilling revised McDonald criteria. Bulk CD8+ and CD4+ T cells were purified by magnetic negative isolation, whereas CD8+ TEMRA cells were enriched by FACS. Blood was collected in EDTA tubes and processed within 24 hours, with PBMCs isolated through density gradient centrifugation. PBMCs intended for TCR sequencing were frozen in liquid nitrogen and were later thawed in a 37 degrees C water bath. Purity of sorted or isolated CD4+, CD8+ and CD8+ TEMRA cells was at least 90%. The trim is 6 bases for V and 5 bases for J, with a gap of 14 bases between the germline ends. Based on the germline V gene, the CDR1 and CDR2 sequences are SNHLY and FYNNEI. From the cysteine through the phenylalanine, the CDR3 covers 14 amino acids. The CDR3 DNA has 42 bases and is translated from base 1.

Comments on this clonotype: Its binding antigen is unknown. Per-base quality was not reported, and no clone a single base away is much larger than it.

Sequencing was done on a sample of CD4+ T cells from PBMCs. Rearrangement joined TRBV2 to TRBJ1-5, with a tentative D gene TRBD1 over 6 matching bases. The source of this sequence is a human donor with multiple sclerosis. Here is the DNA: TGTGCCAGCAGATGGGGGGCTGAGGATCAGCCCCAGCATTTT. The resulting protein is CASRWGAEDQPQHF.